This T cell receptor beta chain is drawn from a study of blood T cell repertoires in COVID-19. This CDR3 is built from 15 residues. Trimming took off 6 bases at V and 2 bases at J, with 14 bases between the two ends. Germline V gene sequence: CDR1 KGHSH, CDR2 LQKENI. Libraries were prepared by immunoSEQ multiplex PCR; TCRdb keeps only in-frame clonotypes and omits some of them. Here the sample spans 40,000 to 45,000 clones, 90% being singletons. The chain has TRBV18 and TRBJ1-3; D is undetermined. This clonotype was sampled from a human donor in a cohort sampled during active COVID-19. Material for sequencing was peripheral blood. This chain's CDR3 is CASSPGLTTGNTIYF. In DNA, the CDR3 is TGTGCCAGCTCCCCCGGACTGACTACTGGAAACACCATATATTTT.